This TCR beta chain was captured by sequencing in a study of T cell repertoires in cytomegalovirus infection. Each CDR3 protein is one row after TCRdb ran MiXCR on the reads. The table includes some 500,000 distinct CDR3 sequences, about 33% detected once. Trimming took off 0 bases at V and 0 bases at J, with 10 bases between the two ends. Germline V lookup: CDR1 LGHNA, CDR2 YSLEER. The length of the CDR3 is 16 residues. About this clonotype: No antigen is known for it.

This TCR came from a human donor in good health (CMV status not recorded). Some clones in this sample may be carry-over from other donors' samples. The sample here was cultured PBMCs, taken from culture after CMV antigen stimulation. The chain is built from TRBV4-3 and TRBJ2-3; D is tentatively TRBD1 or TRBD2 (5 bases each). CDR3 coding DNA: TGCGCCAGCAGCCAAGAGGGTCGGGGCAGCACAGATACGCAGTATTTT. As protein: CASSQEGRGSTDTQYF.